These T cell receptor beta chains were read from a single sample in a study of shared clonotypes between healthy human individuals. Clones were sequenced by immunoSEQ multiplex PCR, and TCRdb holds only the in-frame ones, with some missing. The table records 550,000 to 700,000 clones, 73% of them present only once. Sample: memory CD4+ T cells sorted from blood. The receptors originated from a woman aged 25-40 years in good health. Each CDR3 is given with its conserved first and last residue. D genes are given only for firm matches. For some rows the clone size is stated as once, few or many, or as a class when expanded; others skip it.

NA	14	NA	TRBJ2-7	TRBV2	CASSLWGGLGEQYF	TGTGCCAGCAGCCTCTGGGGGGGGCTGGGCGAGCAGTACTTC
few	14	NA	TRBJ1-5	TRBV30	CAWSPGRGNQPQHF	TGTGCCTGGAGTCCCGGCAGGGGCAATCAGCCCCAGCATTTT
NA	15	TRBD2	TRBJ2-7	TRBV5-6	CASSFETSGSYEQYF	TGTGCCAGCAGCTTCGAAACTAGCGGATCCTACGAGCAGTACTTC
NA	14	NA	TRBJ2-5	TRBV4-1	CASSPNGGEQRTHF	TGCGCCAGCAGCCCCAACGGCGGGGAACAGAGAACGCACTTC
NA	13	NA	TRBJ1-2	TRBV28	CASGRTANYGYTF	TGTGCCAGCGGGAGGACAGCTAACTATGGCTACACCTTC
NA	16	TRBD2	TRBJ2-3	TRBV28	CASSSGLAAGTDTQYF	TGTGCCAGCAGTTCGGGACTAGCGGCCGGCACAGATACGCAGTATTTT
many	15	NA	TRBJ2-7	TRBV2	CASSGGGRDSYEQYF	TGTGCCAGCAGTGGGGGCGGCAGGGACTCCTACGAGCAGTACTTC
NA	15	NA	TRBJ1-2	TRBV5-6	CASSLVGSSNYGYTF	TGTGCCAGCAGCTTAGTTGGGAGTTCTAACTATGGCTACACCTTC
few	14	NA	TRBJ2-4	TRBV5-1	CASCHGTDKNIQYF	TGCGCCAGCTGCCACGGGACGGACAAAAACATTCAGTACTTC
NA	14	TRBD1	TRBJ2-7	TRBV5-1	CASKGQGPSYEQYF	TGCGCCAGCAAGGGACAGGGACCCTCCTACGAGCAGTACTTC
NA	14	NA	TRBJ2-7	TRBV27	CATSGTTPAYEQYF	TGTGCCACCTCGGGGACAACCCCAGCCTACGAGCAGTACTTC
few	14	NA	TRBJ1-1	TRBV4-1	CASSAPTGRTEAFF	TGCGCCAGCAGCGCCCCCACAGGGCGCACTGAAGCTTTCTTT